The 18 T cell receptor beta chains given below trace back to one sample, sequenced in a study of cytomegalovirus exposure and HLA in healthy donors. PCR used 60 Vbeta primers and 13 Jbeta primers. This table comes from immunoSEQ multiplex PCR, and its TCRdb copy is limited to in-frame clones, with some not included. The table shows roughly 260,000 clones, with 84% occurring only once. The material sequenced was PBMCs. The receptors shown here come from a woman aged 40 to 50 in good health and CMV-seropositive.

This chain connects TRBV28 to TRBJ2-2; no clear D. The CDR3 extends over 13 amino acids. V lost 6 bases and J lost 4, with 9 bases in between. Per the germline V gene, CDR1 is MDHEN and CDR2 is SYDVKM. The CDR3 region has the DNA TGTGCCAGCAGAAGGTCGGGCACCGGGGAGCTGTTTTTT. Its protein product is CASRRSGTGELFF.

The rearrangement joins TRBV10-3 to TRBJ2-7; the D gene is possibly TRBD2 (5 bases). Germline lookup yields CDR1 ENHRY and CDR2 SYGVKD. Trimming cost V 7 bases and J 2 bases, with 15 bases left between them. This CDR3 has 14 amino acids. The DNA of the CDR3 is TGTGCCATCACCAAAGAGGGAGCGGCCTACGAGCAGTACTTC. Protein: CAITKEGAAYEQYF.

The rearrangement uses TRBV5-1 and TRBJ1-4; no clear D. The V gene lost 2 bases and the J gene lost 4 bases, with 9 bases spanning the gap. Per the germline V gene, CDR1 is SGHRS and CDR2 is YFSETQ. The CDR3 consists of 14 residues. The CDR3 sequence: CASSLNSNNEKLFF. The CDR3 nucleotides are TGCGCCAGCAGCTTAAACAGCAATAATGAAAAACTGTTTTTT.

This chain links TRBV27 with TRBJ2-1, with 8 bases that match TRBD2. Germline values: CDR1 MNHEY, CDR2 SMNVEV (reference sequence). V gave up 5 bases and J gave up 4 bases; unmatched junction bases: 10. The CDR3 has 16 residues. The CDR3 region is CASSIGQRERYNEQFF. In nucleotides, the CDR3 is TGTGCCAGCAGTATAGGACAGCGGGAGCGGTACAATGAGCAGTTCTTC.

The chain combines TRBV9 with TRBJ2-2; TRBD2 agrees at 9 bases. The CDR3 has 17 amino acids. J was trimmed by 6 bases and V by 4 bases; bases with no gene match: 13. Germline lookup yields CDR1 SGDLS and CDR2 YYNGEE. The CDR3 DNA reads as TGTGCCAGCAGCCCTCCCCGATCGGTAGCGGGAGCCGGGGAGCTGTTTTTT. Its protein product is CASSPPRSVAGAGELFF.

The gene calls are TRBV9 and TRBJ1-2, with D tentatively TRBD1 (5 bases). The germline V and J ends were trimmed by 1 base and 3 bases, with 10 bases remaining between them. From germline, CDR1 is SGDLS and CDR2 YYNGEE. There are 14 residues in the CDR3. As DNA, the CDR3 is TGTGCCAGCAGCGTAACCGGAGGGGACTATGGCTACACCTTC. This encodes CASSVTGGDYGYTF.

The chain carries TRBV11-3 and TRBJ1-2; D perhaps matches TRBD1 (5 bases). This CDR3 is built from 12 residues. Germline-derived CDR1 and CDR2 are SGHNT and YENEEA. V was cut by 5 bases and J by 7 bases, with 11 bases left in between. The CDR3 sequence is CASSNRGSGYTF. CDR3 nucleotide sequence: TGTGCCAGCAGCAATAGGGGATCTGGCTACACCTTC.

Only one count was recorded for this clone. The rearrangement links TRBV27 to TRBJ2-7; TRBD1 agrees at 7 bases. This CDR3 has 13 residues. J was trimmed by 3 bases and V by 5 bases; bases with no gene match: 4. Germline values: CDR1 MNHEY, CDR2 SMNVEV (reference sequence). The chain's CDR3 is CASSTRGSYEQYF. The CDR3 DNA reads as TGTGCCAGCAGTACCAGGGGGAGCTACGAGCAGTACTTC.

The chain uses TRBV6-5 and TRBJ2-6; D is unresolved. V lost 4 bases, J lost 4 bases, and 14 bases lay in between. Germline-derived CDR1 and CDR2 are MNHEY and SVGAGI. The CDR3 is 16 residues long. The CDR3 loop is CASSLASGTGANVLTF. The CDR3 DNA reads as TGTGCCAGCAGTTTAGCCTCTGGTACGGGGGCCAACGTCCTGACTTTC.

V gene TRBV2 combines with J gene TRBJ1-4; maybe TRBD1 (6 bases). The V end lost 4 bases, the J end lost 3 bases, and 12 bases lay between the germline ends. The CDR3 covers 15 residues. Germline CDR1 is SNHLY and CDR2 is FYNNEI. The CDR3 region is CASSVGGAANEKLFF. The DNA for the CDR3 is TGTGCCAGCAGTGTCGGGGGGGCAGCTAATGAAAAACTGTTTTTT.

The rearrangement uses TRBV30 and TRBJ2-2; TRBD1 might be the D (5 bases). V was shortened by 4 bases and J by 3 bases, with 12 bases between the two germline ends. Germline loops: CDR1 GTSNPN, CDR2 SVGIG (reference sequence). CDR3 size: 14 residues. The CDR3 DNA sequence: TGTGCCTGGAAGAAAAGGGGATACACCGGGGAGCTGTTTTTT. This codes for CAWKKRGYTGELFF.

This chain uses TRBV7-9 with TRBJ1-1, with 7 positions matching TRBD1. J gave up 1 base and V 5 bases, and 7 bases lay outside the gene matches. This CDR3 spans 15 amino acids. Germline CDR1 reads SEHNR; CDR2 reads FQNEAQ (reference sequence). This CDR3 reads CASSAPGQTNTEAFF. The CDR3 DNA reads TGTGCCAGCAGCGCTCCGGGACAGACGAACACTGAAGCTTTCTTT.

This clone appeared a single time. V and J are TRBV27 and TRBJ2-7, with a weak D call TRBD1 (6 bases). V was cut by 7 bases and J by 0 bases, with 10 bases left in between. Germline loops: CDR1 MNHEY, CDR2 SMNVEV (reference sequence). This CDR3 is built from 13 residues. CDR3 residues: CASNQQGSYEQYF. The CDR3 DNA follows: TGTGCCAGCAACCAACAGGGCTCCTACGAGCAGTACTTC.

This chain joins TRBV5-4 and TRBJ2-5; 12 nucleotides agree with TRBD2. The CDR3 extends over 17 amino acids. CDR1 SGHNT and CDR2 YYREEE come from the germline V gene (reference sequence). With 2 bases clipped from V and 5 bases from J, the junction kept 10 bases outside the gene matches. Here the CDR3 reads CASSFGGGLAGGETQYF. In nucleotides, the CDR3 is TGTGCCAGCAGCTTCGGGGGTGGGCTAGCGGGAGGGGAGACCCAGTACTTC.

The V gene is TRBV18, the J gene TRBJ1-1; possibly TRBD1 for D (5 bases). The CDR3 is made up of 15 amino acids. The germline gives CDR1 KGHSH, CDR2 LQKENI. V dropped 3 bases and J dropped 0 bases, with 11 bases sitting between them. CDR3 in DNA: TGTGCCAGCTCACCGGACATGGGGATGAACACTGAAGCTTTCTTT. This translates into CASSPDMGMNTEAFF.

This sequence joins TRBV7-9 and TRBJ2-3; tentative D call: TRBD2 (6 bases). V was trimmed by 4 bases and J by 4 bases, leaving 15 bases between them. The V gene's germline CDR1 is SEHNR and CDR2 FQNEAQ (reference sequence). CDR3 size: 15 residues. CDR3 residues: CASSSGSAGPDTQYF. The CDR3 nucleotides are TGTGCCAGCAGCTCCGGGTCAGCGGGCCCAGATACGCAGTATTTT. The full variable domain, its missing parts supplied by reference TRBV7-9 and TRBJ2-3, is DTGVSQNPRHKITKRGQNVTFRCDPISEHNRLYWYRQTLGQGPEFLTYFQNEAQLEKSRLLSDRFSAERPKGSFSTLEIQRTEQGDSAMYLCASSSGSAGPDTQYFGPGTRLTVL.

The J gene is TRBJ2-7, the V gene TRBV7-2; 11 nucleotides align to TRBD2. Germline lookup yields CDR1 SGHTA and CDR2 FQGNSA. The CDR3 extends over 15 amino acids. Trimming cost V 3 bases and J 5 bases; bases outside gene matches: 6. CDR3 coding DNA: TGTGCCAGCAGCTTCCCTAGCGGGAGGATCCACGAGCAGTACTTC. As protein: CASSFPSGRIHEQYF. Using reference TRBV7-2 and TRBJ2-7 for the parts outside the CDR3, the full variable domain is GAGVSQSPSNKVTEKGKDVELRCDPISGHTALYWYRQSLGQGLEFLIYFQGNSAPDKSGLPSDRFSAERTGGSVSTLTIQRTQQEDSAVYLCASSFPSGRIHEQYFGPGTRLTVT.

The CDR3: CASSLGGGRAYNEQFF. In DNA form, the CDR3 reads TGTGCCAGCAGTTTAGGCGGCGGGAGGGCCTACAATGAGCAGTTCTTC. This chain connects TRBV28 to TRBJ2-1; 9 bases line up with TRBD2. This CDR3 comprises 16 residues. The germline gives CDR1 MDHEN, CDR2 SYDVKM. Trimming removed 2 bases from V and 2 bases from J; junction bases left unmatched: 4.